These 5 T cell receptor beta chains came from one sample sequenced in a study of control samples from healthy donors and cancer patients (dated by TCRdb to between 2020 and 2021). Library construction relied on the immunoSEQ multiplex PCR assay. TCRdb obtained this table from immuneACCESS and retained in-frame rearrangements with V and J assigned. These tables miss some clones; where compared with another copy, unresolved V genes account for less than half of the shortfall, and the remainder is unexplained. The sample table holds roughly 200,000 clones, of which over 85% were seen once. More than 1.2% of the sample goes to the ten largest clones. Sequenced material: blood. All receptors come from a man younger than 35 in good health.

This rearrangement joins TRBV29-1 to TRBJ2-4; D possibly corresponds to TRBD1 (6 bases). The CDR3 loop spans 14 amino acids. Trimming shortened V by 1 base and J by 4 bases, and 11 bases separated the two germline ends. The V gene's germline CDR1 is SQVTM and CDR2 ANQGSEA. As DNA, the CDR3 is TGCAGCGTTGAAGGGCAGGGGCTTAAAAACATTCAGTACTTC. Translated, it gives CSVEGQGLKNIQYF. Full variable domain (rest looked up from reference TRBV29-1 and TRBJ2-4): SAVISQKPSRDICQRGTSLTIQCQVDSQVTMMFWYRQQPGQSLTLIATANQGSEATYESGFVIDKFPISRPNLTFSTLTVSNMSPEDSSIYLCSVEGQGLKNIQYFGAGTRLSVL.

This clone was counted once. The chain carries TRBV5-6 and TRBJ1-4; D is unresolved. Germline loops: CDR1 SGHDT, CDR2 YYEEEE. V dropped 3 bases and J dropped 2 bases, with 17 bases sitting between them. This CDR3 region has 17 residues. CDR3 nucleotides: TGTGCCAGCAGCTCTGTTGGCCATCAAGCGACTAATGAAAAACTGTTTTTT. This translates into CASSSVGHQATNEKLFF.

CDR3 residues: CASSHKWGTASGEQFF. Written as DNA, the CDR3 is TGTGCCAGCAGCCACAAATGGGGGACGGCTTCTGGCGAGCAGTTCTTC. The chain employs TRBV14 and TRBJ2-1; D tentatively fits TRBD1 or TRBD2 (5 bases each). Trimming cost V 3 bases and J 10 bases, with 22 bases left between them. The CDR3 runs to 16 residues. CDR1 and CDR2 from the germline V gene are SGHDN and FVKESK.

The chain links TRBV28 to TRBJ2-7; D not certain. V was clipped by 8 bases and J by 3 bases, with 20 bases between them. This CDR3 comprises 15 residues. The germline CDR1 and CDR2 sequences are MDHEN and SYDVKM. The CDR3: CASRPRSAVNYEQYF. The CDR3 coding sequence is TGTGCCAGCCGCCCCCGGTCCGCAGTGAACTACGAGCAGTACTTC.

The chain combines TRBV24-1 with TRBJ2-5; no clear D gene. CDR1 is KGHDR, CDR2 SFDVKD, per germline. This CDR3 has 13 residues. The ends were cut back, 3 bases at V and 7 bases at J, with 11 bases in the middle. CDR3 bases: TGTGCCACCAGTGATCTAGTCTCTGGGACCCAGTACTTC. Translated: CATSDLVSGTQYF.